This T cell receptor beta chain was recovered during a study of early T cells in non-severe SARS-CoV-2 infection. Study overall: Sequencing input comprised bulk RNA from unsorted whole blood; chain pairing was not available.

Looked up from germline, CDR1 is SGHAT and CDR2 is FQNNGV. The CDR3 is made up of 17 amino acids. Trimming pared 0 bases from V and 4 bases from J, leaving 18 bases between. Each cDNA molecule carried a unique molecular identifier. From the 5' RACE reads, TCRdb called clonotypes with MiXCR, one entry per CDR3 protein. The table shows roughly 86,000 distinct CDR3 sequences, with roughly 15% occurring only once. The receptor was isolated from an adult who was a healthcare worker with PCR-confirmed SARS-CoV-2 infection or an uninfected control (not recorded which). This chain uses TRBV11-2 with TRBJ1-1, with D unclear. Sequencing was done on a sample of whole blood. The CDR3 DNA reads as TGTGCCAGCAGCTTAGACCCCCGCGGCTTCCGAGGCACTGAAGCTTTCTTT. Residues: CASSLDPRGFRGTEAFF.